This passage covers 29 T cell receptor beta chains from one sample sequenced in a study of blood T cell repertoires in COVID-19. Assay: immunoSEQ multiplex PCR; the TCRdb copy retains only in-frame clones and omits some. The table includes 100,000 to 150,000 clones, about 80% detected once. The sample comprised peripheral blood. The receptors were sampled from a woman aged 45 to 65 with acute or convalescent COVID-19.

This sequence joins TRBV11-2 and TRBJ2-7; D is undetermined. CDR1 SGHAT and CDR2 FQNNGV come from the germline V gene. CDR3 size: 13 residues. V lost 8 bases and J 1 base, leaving 12 bases between the germline ends. The CDR3 region has the DNA TGTGCCAGCGCGCTCCAGACTTCCTACGAGCAGTACTTC. Its protein is CASALQTSYEQYF.

The V call is TRBV28, the J call TRBJ1-1; D call uncertain. V lost 2 bases and J 11 bases, leaving 12 bases between the germline ends. CDR1 is MDHEN, CDR2 SYDVKM, per germline. The CDR3 is 12 amino acids. The CDR3 loop is CASSLTSREAFF. DNA of the CDR3: TGTGCCAGCAGTTTAACCTCCCGAGAGGCTTTCTTT.

This clone was found once. The chain combines TRBV6-1 with TRBJ1-5; the D gene is possibly TRBD1 (5 bases). The ends were cut back, 2 bases at V and 3 bases at J, with 8 bases in the middle. The CDR3 extends over 14 amino acids. In germline, CDR1 is MNHNS, CDR2 SASEGT. CDR3 nucleotides: TGTGCCAGCAGTGAACGACAGTTCAATCAGCCCCAGCATTTT. Translated: CASSERQFNQPQHF.

This sequence joins TRBV7-2 and TRBJ1-6; tentatively, D is TRBD1 (5 bases). In germline, CDR1 is SGHTA, CDR2 FQGNSA. V was clipped by 3 bases and J by 14 bases, with 17 bases between them. The CDR3 has 14 residues. The DNA for the CDR3 is TGTGCCAGCAGCTTCGGGGGGACTTCGGGTACCCTCCACTTT. Protein sequence: CASSFGGTSGTLHF.

The chain is built from TRBV29-1 and TRBJ1-6, with 8 bases matching TRBD1. The CDR3 totals 13 residues. Trimming took 8 bases from V and 4 from J; bases not matched to a gene: 4. Germline V CDR1 and CDR2: SQVTM, ANQGSEA. This CDR3 reads CSFRQGYNSPLHF. The CDR3 nucleotides are TGCAGCTTCCGACAGGGGTATAATTCACCCCTCCACTTT.

J is TRBJ2-3 and V is TRBV5-1; possibly TRBD1 for D (6 bases). Germline V gives CDR1 SGHRS, CDR2 YFSETQ. The CDR3 runs to 14 residues. Trimming shortened V by 4 bases and J by 3 bases, and 12 bases separated the two germline ends. CDR3 DNA sequence: TGCGCCAGCAGCCTGATACAGGGAACAGATACGCAGTATTTT. Protein sequence: CASSLIQGTDTQYF.

This clone was counted a few times. The chain combines TRBV10-3 with TRBJ2-7; 8 bases fit TRBD1. V gave up 0 bases and J gave up 7 bases; unmatched junction bases: 11. Germline assignment: CDR1 ENHRY and CDR2 SYGVKD. The CDR3 runs 16 residues. CDR3 bases: TGTGCCATCAGTGAGTCCTCGTTCAGGGGGCTAGAAGAGCAGTACTTC. The encoded protein is CAISESSFRGLEEQYF.

This chain uses TRBV28 with TRBJ2-7, with a tentative D call TRBD2 (5 bases). Germline V gene data show CDR1 as MDHEN and CDR2 as SYDVKM. V was shortened by 3 bases and J by 4 bases, with 16 bases between the two germline ends. The CDR3 is 15 amino acids. The chain's CDR3 is CASSFGSFLKYEQYF. CDR3 bases: TGTGCCAGCAGTTTTGGGAGTTTCTTAAAGTACGAGCAGTACTTC.

The chain has TRBV27 and TRBJ2-1; D is perhaps TRBD2 (5 bases). Deletions cut 3 bases from V and 5 bases from J, with 14 bases between. CDR1 is MNHEY and CDR2 is SMNVEV in the germline V gene (reference sequence). The CDR3 has 15 residues. The CDR3 region is CASSFWGARNNEQFF. In nucleotides, the CDR3 is TGTGCCAGCAGTTTTTGGGGAGCGAGAAACAATGAGCAGTTCTTC.

The rearrangement joins TRBV15 to TRBJ1-2, with a possible D match to TRBD1 (6 bases). V was trimmed by 0 bases and J by 8 bases, leaving 16 bases between them. Germline V gene sequence: CDR1 LNHNV, CDR2 YYDKDF (reference sequence). The CDR3 runs 15 residues. CDR3 sequence reads: CATSRDSGRGRGYTF. The CDR3 DNA follows: TGTGCCACCAGCAGAGATTCCGGCAGGGGTCGCGGCTACACCTTC. Supplemented by reference TRBV15 and TRBJ1-2, the full variable domain reads DAMVIQNPRYQVTQFGKPVTLSCSQTLNHNVMYWYQQKSSQAPKLLFHYYDKDFNNEADTPDNFQSRRPNTSFCFLDIRSPGLGDTAMYLCATSRDSGRGRGYTFGSGTRLTVV.

V and J are TRBV2 and TRBJ2-5; D remains unclear. CDR1 and CDR2 (germline): SNHLY, FYNNEI. The CDR3 runs 13 residues. Deletions cut 4 bases from V and 0 bases from J, with 6 bases between. The CDR3 loop is CASSGRDQETQYF. The CDR3 nucleotides read TGTGCCAGCAGTGGCCGGGACCAAGAGACCCAGTACTTC.

The CDR3, as DNA: TGTGCCAGTACCCTTTTCGGGACAGGGGGCATTGGCTACACCTTC. Its translation: CASTLFGTGGIGYTF. This sequence joins TRBV19 and TRBJ1-2; 12 nucleotides match TRBD1. This CDR3 has 15 amino acids. V dropped 7 bases and J dropped 7; count of bases not matched to a gene: 10. CDR1 LNHDA and CDR2 SQIVND come from the germline V gene (reference sequence).

The chain recombines TRBV12-3 or TRBV12-4 with TRBJ1-5; tentatively, D is TRBD1 (5 bases). V gave up 3 bases and J gave up 6 bases, with 9 bases separating them. The length of the CDR3 is 13 residues. The CDR3 protein is CASSLGGGQPQHF. The CDR3 coding sequence is TGTGCCAGCAGTTTGGGGGGTGGTCAGCCCCAGCATTTT.

The J gene is TRBJ2-7, the V gene TRBV18; 9 bases match TRBD1. The CDR3 consists of 15 residues. The V segment lost 2 bases and the J segment 4 bases; nucleotides outside the gene matches: 6. Germline CDR1 KGHSH, CDR2 LQKENI. DNA of the CDR3: TGTGCCAGCTCACCAGTAGGACAGGGGTGGTACGAGCAGTACTTC. The encoded protein is CASSPVGQGWYEQYF.

This clone came up a few times. The rearrangement joins TRBV10-1 to TRBJ2-3; D ambiguous. Germline CDR1 is WNHNN and CDR2 is SYGVQD (reference sequence). V lost 4 bases, J lost 2 bases, and 13 bases lay in between. The CDR3 is 15 residues long. The CDR3 loop is CASSGGHPTTDTQYF. DNA for the CDR3: TGCGCCAGCAGTGGCGGCCACCCGACCACAGATACGCAGTATTTT.

This sequence joins TRBV7-9 and TRBJ1-1, with no clear D. Germline values: CDR1 SEHNR, CDR2 FQNEAQ (reference sequence). Trimming cost V 3 bases and J 8 bases, with 7 bases left between them. The CDR3 consists of 11 residues. The CDR3 nucleotides are TGTGCCAGCAGCTTGCAGGCGGAAGCTTTCTTT. As protein: CASSLQAEAFF.

The sample holds one count of this clone. CDR3 bases: TGTGCCAGTAGTATGGCCGGGACCAGGGGTGAAGCTTTCTTT. It encodes CASSMAGTRGEAFF. This sequence joins TRBV19 and TRBJ1-1, with D possibly TRBD1 on 6 matching bases. From germline, CDR1 is LNHDA and CDR2 SQIVND (reference sequence). With 3 bases removed from V and 7 bases from J, the gap between germline ends came to 15 bases. This CDR3 is built from 14 residues.

This rearrangement joins TRBV18 to TRBJ2-1; a possible D gene is TRBD2 (5 bases). V lost 6 bases, J lost 6 bases, and 12 bases lay in between. The length of the CDR3 is 13 residues. CDR1 is KGHSH and CDR2 is LQKENI in the germline V gene. CDR3: CASSLMGSNEQFF. The CDR3 nucleotides read TGTGCCAGCTCGCTAATGGGGAGCAATGAGCAGTTCTTC.

The chain links TRBV6-1 to TRBJ2-4, with D tentatively TRBD2 (5 bases). This CDR3 spans 17 amino acids. V lost 0 bases and J 0 bases, leaving 12 bases between the germline ends. Germline V gene data show CDR1 as MNHNS and CDR2 as SASEGT. CDR3 residues: CASSEASVGLAKNIQYF. The CDR3 bases are TGTGCCAGCAGTGAAGCCTCGGTAGGACTAGCCAAAAACATTCAGTACTTC.

V gene TRBV11-2 combines with J gene TRBJ2-1; TRBD2 matches at 12 bases. From germline, CDR1 is SGHAT and CDR2 FQNNGV. The length of the CDR3 is 17 residues. V lost 6 bases and J lost 0; bases outside the gene matches: 6. In DNA, the CDR3 is TGTGCCAGCAGTTCTAGCGGGAGGGCCCTCTCCTACAATGAGCAGTTCTTC. This sequence encodes CASSSSGRALSYNEQFF.

This rearrangement joins TRBV6-1 to TRBJ2-7, with D tentatively TRBD2 (5 bases). The V gene's germline CDR1 is MNHNS and CDR2 SASEGT. The CDR3 contains 14 residues. Trimming left V 3 bases short and J 4 bases short, with 13 bases between. This CDR3 reads CASSEPGISYEQYF. The CDR3 DNA reads TGTGCCAGCAGTGAGCCCGGGATCAGTTACGAGCAGTACTTC.

The chain recombines TRBV28 with TRBJ2-1, with 12 nucleotides matching TRBD1. The CDR3 has 14 amino acids. Per the germline V gene, CDR1 is MDHEN and CDR2 is SYDVKM. Trimming removed 6 bases from V and 8 bases from J; junction bases left unmatched: 5. The CDR3 here is CASSGTGGSDEQFF. The CDR3 DNA sequence: TGTGCCAGCAGCGGGACAGGGGGCAGCGATGAGCAGTTCTTC.

V is TRBV28 and J is TRBJ2-7; TRBD2 aligns across 9 bases. V lost 3 bases to trimming and J lost 3 bases; unmatched junction nucleotides: 3. Per the germline V gene, CDR1 is MDHEN and CDR2 is SYDVKM. The CDR3 loop spans 14 amino acids. CDR3 sequence: CASSFGSGSYEQYF. The CDR3 DNA is TGTGCCAGCAGTTTCGGTAGCGGGAGCTACGAGCAGTACTTC. Complete variable domain (other parts from reference TRBV28 and TRBJ2-7): DVKVTQSSRYLVKRTGEKVFLECVQDMDHENMFWYRQDPGLGLRLIYFSYDVKMKEKGDIPEGYSVSREKKERFSLILESASTNQTSMYLCASSFGSGSYEQYFGPGTRLTVT.

V usage is TRBV5-1 and J usage is TRBJ1-2, with 8 positions matching TRBD1. CDR3 length: 15 residues. The J segment lost 6 bases and the V segment lost 4 bases, leaving 11 bases of the junction unmatched. Per germline, CDR1 SGHRS and CDR2 YFSETQ. CDR3: CASSRLTGGVDGYTF. CDR3 nucleotide sequence: TGCGCCAGCAGCAGATTAACAGGGGGAGTAGATGGCTACACCTTC.

The gene calls are TRBV5-1 and TRBJ2-7; the match to TRBD1 covers 7 bases. CDR1 is SGHRS, CDR2 YFSETQ, per germline. CDR3 size: 15 residues. After removal of 0 bases from V and 6 bases from J, the junction contained 9 bases not matched to a gene. The CDR3 DNA sequence: TGCGCCAGCAGCTTGGGGGCCACAGGGGCGGGCGAGCAGTACTTC. Its translation: CASSLGATGAGEQYF.

This clone was detected a few times. The chain uses TRBV6-1 and TRBJ1-1, with D unclear. Germline V gene data show CDR1 as MNHNS and CDR2 as SASEGT. Trimming took 8 bases from V and 1 from J, leaving 14 bases between them. The CDR3 spans 14 residues. CDR3 DNA: TGTGCCAGCCTTGGGAGGGTTAAGAACACTGAAGCTTTCTTT. This translates into CASLGRVKNTEAFF.

The genes are TRBV5-1 and TRBJ1-2; 9 positions match TRBD1. Unmatched junction bases numbered 8, after V lost 2 bases and J lost 6 bases. Germline V lookup: CDR1 SGHRS, CDR2 YFSETQ. The CDR3 consists of 15 residues. This CDR3 reads CASSLNRGLSNGYTF. For the CDR3, the DNA is TGCGCCAGCAGCTTAAACAGGGGGCTGTCAAATGGCTACACCTTC.

The V and J genes are TRBV5-1 and TRBJ2-1; 9 bases are shared with TRBD1. Germline CDR1 and CDR2: SGHRS and YFSETQ. The CDR3 is made up of 14 amino acids. J was trimmed by 7 bases and V by 3 bases; bases with no gene match: 5. The CDR3: CASSSYRGRNEQFF. As DNA, the CDR3 is TGCGCCAGCAGCTCCTACAGGGGGCGAAATGAGCAGTTCTTC.

This clone was picked up one time. This rearrangement joins TRBV19 to TRBJ1-5; no definite D call. Trimming took 3 bases from V and 0 from J, leaving 9 bases between them. Germline CDR1 and CDR2: LNHDA and SQIVND (reference sequence). The CDR3 has 15 residues. CDR3 in DNA: TGTGCCAGTAGTATCGGAGGTAATAGCAATCAGCCCCAGCATTTT. Protein: CASSIGGNSNQPQHF.